Listed here is a single TCR beta chain. The table lists this clone with a few counts. The specificity of this receptor is unknown. Base qualities were left out, and no much larger clone turns up one base away. This record comes from a study of blood T cell repertoires in COVID-19 (dated by TCRdb to 2020 to 2022). Turning to the overall study: Samples covering the acute and convalescent phases of COVID-19 were provided by collaborators in the United States, Italy and Spain. The dataset comprised deeply sampled blood TCRbeta repertoires from subjects exposed to, actively infected with, or recovered from COVID-19. The material from the prospective study consisted of cDNA or gDNA derived from T cells, B-cell-depleted T cells, or PBMCs. The samples were drawn from the first 160 participants of the ongoing ImmuneRACE study and from over 950 subjects provided by 6 global collaborators. The repertoires were released in a freely available public database meant as a resource for research on the immune response to SARS-CoV-2. Where available, HLA class I and class II types were obtained from metadata supplied by the sample provider rather than from assay-based typing. Nearly every sample came with metadata listing a de-identified subject ID, COVID-19 status, age in years and sex.

There are 15 amino acids in the CDR3, from cysteine to phenylalanine inclusive. Only the CDR3 DNA stays, 45 bases, in frame from base 1. Trimmed from V: 6 bases; trimmed from J: 3 bases; junction bases lacking a gene match: 10. CDR1 and CDR2 were assigned from the germline V gene as KGHSH and LQKENI. The collaborating institutions used their own protocols to collect whole blood in K2EDTA tubes. For TCRbeta analysis, collaborators shipped samples as frozen whole blood, isolated PBMCs, or DNA extracted from either of those sample types. Overall study outcomes, separate from this receptor: The quantity of clinical and demographic metadata differed by source and by participant and was supplied without curation.

TCRbeta CDR3 regions were amplified from genomic DNA using the immunoSEQ Assay, a bias-controlled multiplex PCR. Concerning the study's data processing: Nucleated cell counts per sample were estimated from amplification of reference gene primers within the assay. To quantify the absolute abundance of each unique TCRbeta CDR3 rearrangement, sequence reads were collapsed and filtered. For each sample, productive Simpson clonality was calculated as the square root of Simpson's diversity index across productive rearrangements. This immuneACCESS table, as held by TCRdb, lists in-frame sequences with V and J called but not all clones. Of the missing ones, under half trace to an unresolved V gene in checked studies; the others have no known cause. D and trimming were read from the DNA, whereas the V and J calls and clone size are those reported in that table. Within this sample are 200,000 to 250,000 clones, with around 85% of them counted one time only. The ten largest clones capture around 5.1% of the sample.

The chain employs TRBV18 and TRBJ1-1, with 7 bases aligning to TRBD1. The sample comprised peripheral blood. The clonotype originates from a human donor in a cohort sampled during active COVID-19. The nucleotide sequence is given as TGTGCCAGCTCGTTTGCGACAGGGCGTTACACTGAAGCTTTCTTT. This gives the protein CASSFATGRYTEAFF.